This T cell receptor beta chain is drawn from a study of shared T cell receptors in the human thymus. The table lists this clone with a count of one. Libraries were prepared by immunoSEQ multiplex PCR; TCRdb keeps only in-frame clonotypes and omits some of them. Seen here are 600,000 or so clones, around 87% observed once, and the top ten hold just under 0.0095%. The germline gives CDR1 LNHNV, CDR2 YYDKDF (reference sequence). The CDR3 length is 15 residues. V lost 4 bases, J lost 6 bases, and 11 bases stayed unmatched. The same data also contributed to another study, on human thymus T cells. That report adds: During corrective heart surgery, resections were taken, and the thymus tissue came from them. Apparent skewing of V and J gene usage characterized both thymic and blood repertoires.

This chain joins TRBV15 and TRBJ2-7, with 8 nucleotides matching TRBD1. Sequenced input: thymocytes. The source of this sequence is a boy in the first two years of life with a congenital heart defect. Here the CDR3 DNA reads TGTGCCACCAGCACCCGGGACAGGCACGGGGGCGAGCAGTACTTC. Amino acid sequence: CATSTRDRHGGEQYF.